This TCR beta chain came from a study of T cell responses to AZD1222 COVID-19 vaccine. Clones were sequenced by immunoSEQ multiplex PCR, and TCRdb holds only the in-frame ones, with some missing. Among under 200,000 clones listed, 88% were seen once. CDR1 is SGHVS and CDR2 is FQNEAQ in the germline V gene. The CDR3 runs 14 residues. V dropped 8 bases and J dropped 5; count of bases not matched to a gene: 8. About this clone itself: The antigen is undetermined.

Study-wide points: Females made up more of the donors, who were largely white British, and clonal diversity may have come out too low. Among spike-specific TCRs, nearly half reportedly target unmutated variant regions. Only a handful of AZD1222 recipients, roughly six in all, had baseline seropositivity. A rise in Spike-specific TCR breadth and depth followed two AZD1222 doses.

The receptor's source is an adult who received the AZD1222 COVID-19 vaccine. The chain recombines TRBV7-8 with TRBJ2-1, with 8 nucleotides matching TRBD2. Sequences were derived from peripheral blood, sampled 28 days after the second AZD1222 dose. CDR3 nucleotides: TGTGCCAGCTCGGGGGGGACAAGTCACAATGAGCAGTTCTTC. This sequence encodes CASSGGTSHNEQFF.